A selection of T cell receptor beta chains follows, all from one sample in a study of blood T cell repertoires in COVID-19. The repertoire was sequenced with immunoSEQ multiplex PCR; TCRdb's copy has only in-frame clones and lacks some. Here the sample spans about 140,000 clones, roughly 80% being singletons. Sequencing was carried out using PBMCs or T cells enriched from blood (not recorded which). The receptor set was obtained from a woman between 35 and 50 years old who had recovered from COVID-19. Each CDR3 is given without its conserved first and last residue. The order of the fields is V gene, D gene, J gene, CDR3 protein. D genes are given only for firm matches.

>TRBV27|.|TRBJ2-4
ASSSRTDGDIQY
>TRBV19|TRBD2|TRBJ2-7
ASNPPRATSGRAVGYEQY
>TRBV2|.|TRBJ1-6
ASRKGDAISPLH
>TRBV19|TRBD1|TRBJ1-1
ASSTRQGIDTEAF
>TRBV19|.|TRBJ2-1
ASTPQGLHSSYNEQF
>TRBV7-6|.|TRBJ2-5
ASSLYRAQETQY
>TRBV7-9|.|TRBJ2-1
ASSTPDRPYNEQF
>TRBV28|TRBD1|TRBJ2-7
ASNVPGQAYEQY
>TRBV5-5|.|TRBJ2-6
ASSPLSGANVLT
>TRBV5-1|TRBD1|TRBJ2-4
ASSFDRDINIQY
>TRBV5-4|.|TRBJ2-7
ASRSGGHVGEQY
>TRBV30|.|TRBJ2-1
AWSKRAYNEQF
>TRBV3-1/TRBV3-2|TRBD1|TRBJ1-1
ASSPNPGGSDTEAF
>TRBV10-3|TRBD2|TRBJ2-2
AISDSLAGGLSNTGELF
>TRBV19|.|TRBJ1-1
ASSYSRETEAF
>TRBV19|.|TRBJ1-1
ASSIVGAEAF
>TRBV5-6|TRBD2|TRBJ2-1
ASSLLAGTYNEQF
>TRBV27|.|TRBJ1-4
ASSNQLNEKLF
>TRBV2|.|TRBJ2-2
AGGLDTGELF
>TRBV5-1|TRBD1|TRBJ1-6
ASSRDRGDSPLH
>TRBV15|.|TRBJ2-7
ATSRDQARLAYEQY
>TRBV6-5|TRBD1|TRBJ1-2
ASSVGQMGGYT
>TRBV7-8|TRBD2|TRBJ2-1
ASSLTSETSISYNEQF
>TRBV27|TRBD1|TRBJ2-2
ASSFTGGVNTGELF
>TRBV5-1|.|TRBJ1-5
ASSFVQFRNQPQH
>TRBV7-3|TRBD2|TRBJ2-1
ASSPRGGNEQF
>TRBV6-4|.|TRBJ2-7
ASSEPPRRRFYGEQY
>TRBV23-1|.|TRBJ1-1
ASRQRGSATEAF
>TRBV6-1|.|TRBJ1-1
ASSETPSGVTEAF
>TRBV19|TRBD1|TRBJ2-7
ASKRQGAAEQY
>TRBV7-6|TRBD1|TRBJ1-2
ASSLSTGEDGYT
>TRBV9|.|TRBJ2-5
ASSDQLAPQETQY
>TRBV18|.|TRBJ2-3
ASSRLLGGSTDTQY
>TRBV5-1|.|TRBJ1-4
ANPRGGATNEKLF
>TRBV9|TRBD1|TRBJ1-2
ASSGTGVYGYT
>TRBV7-9|TRBD2|TRBJ2-7
ASSPPWGLAGIYEQY
>TRBV6-5|.|TRBJ1-1
ASSSTWGGEAF
>TRBV5-1|TRBD1|TRBJ1-4
ASSSTGVSNEKLF
>TRBV9|TRBD1|TRBJ1-2
ASSARTGNYGYT
>TRBV19|TRBD2|TRBJ2-1
ASSISSGGSYNEQF
>TRBV7-7|TRBD1|TRBJ2-7
ASSTGQGSYEQY
>TRBV6-5|TRBD2|TRBJ2-1
ASNPRLAGGSEQF
>TRBV4-1|TRBD1|TRBJ2-2
ASSHPGTGKRGELF
>TRBV7-8|.|TRBJ1-1
ASSSIVRGNTEAF
>TRBV6-1|TRBD1|TRBJ2-7
ASSDQGEYEQY